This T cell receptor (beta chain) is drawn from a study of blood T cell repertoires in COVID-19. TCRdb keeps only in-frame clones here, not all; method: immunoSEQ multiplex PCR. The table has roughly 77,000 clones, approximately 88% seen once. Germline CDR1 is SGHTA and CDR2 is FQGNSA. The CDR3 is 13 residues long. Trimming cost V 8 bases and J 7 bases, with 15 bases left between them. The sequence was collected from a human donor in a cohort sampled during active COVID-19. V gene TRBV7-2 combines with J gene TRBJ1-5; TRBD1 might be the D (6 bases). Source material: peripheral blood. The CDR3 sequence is CASASGVRQPQHF. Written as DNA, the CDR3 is TGTGCCAGCGCGTCAGGGGTGAGGCAGCCCCAGCATTTT.